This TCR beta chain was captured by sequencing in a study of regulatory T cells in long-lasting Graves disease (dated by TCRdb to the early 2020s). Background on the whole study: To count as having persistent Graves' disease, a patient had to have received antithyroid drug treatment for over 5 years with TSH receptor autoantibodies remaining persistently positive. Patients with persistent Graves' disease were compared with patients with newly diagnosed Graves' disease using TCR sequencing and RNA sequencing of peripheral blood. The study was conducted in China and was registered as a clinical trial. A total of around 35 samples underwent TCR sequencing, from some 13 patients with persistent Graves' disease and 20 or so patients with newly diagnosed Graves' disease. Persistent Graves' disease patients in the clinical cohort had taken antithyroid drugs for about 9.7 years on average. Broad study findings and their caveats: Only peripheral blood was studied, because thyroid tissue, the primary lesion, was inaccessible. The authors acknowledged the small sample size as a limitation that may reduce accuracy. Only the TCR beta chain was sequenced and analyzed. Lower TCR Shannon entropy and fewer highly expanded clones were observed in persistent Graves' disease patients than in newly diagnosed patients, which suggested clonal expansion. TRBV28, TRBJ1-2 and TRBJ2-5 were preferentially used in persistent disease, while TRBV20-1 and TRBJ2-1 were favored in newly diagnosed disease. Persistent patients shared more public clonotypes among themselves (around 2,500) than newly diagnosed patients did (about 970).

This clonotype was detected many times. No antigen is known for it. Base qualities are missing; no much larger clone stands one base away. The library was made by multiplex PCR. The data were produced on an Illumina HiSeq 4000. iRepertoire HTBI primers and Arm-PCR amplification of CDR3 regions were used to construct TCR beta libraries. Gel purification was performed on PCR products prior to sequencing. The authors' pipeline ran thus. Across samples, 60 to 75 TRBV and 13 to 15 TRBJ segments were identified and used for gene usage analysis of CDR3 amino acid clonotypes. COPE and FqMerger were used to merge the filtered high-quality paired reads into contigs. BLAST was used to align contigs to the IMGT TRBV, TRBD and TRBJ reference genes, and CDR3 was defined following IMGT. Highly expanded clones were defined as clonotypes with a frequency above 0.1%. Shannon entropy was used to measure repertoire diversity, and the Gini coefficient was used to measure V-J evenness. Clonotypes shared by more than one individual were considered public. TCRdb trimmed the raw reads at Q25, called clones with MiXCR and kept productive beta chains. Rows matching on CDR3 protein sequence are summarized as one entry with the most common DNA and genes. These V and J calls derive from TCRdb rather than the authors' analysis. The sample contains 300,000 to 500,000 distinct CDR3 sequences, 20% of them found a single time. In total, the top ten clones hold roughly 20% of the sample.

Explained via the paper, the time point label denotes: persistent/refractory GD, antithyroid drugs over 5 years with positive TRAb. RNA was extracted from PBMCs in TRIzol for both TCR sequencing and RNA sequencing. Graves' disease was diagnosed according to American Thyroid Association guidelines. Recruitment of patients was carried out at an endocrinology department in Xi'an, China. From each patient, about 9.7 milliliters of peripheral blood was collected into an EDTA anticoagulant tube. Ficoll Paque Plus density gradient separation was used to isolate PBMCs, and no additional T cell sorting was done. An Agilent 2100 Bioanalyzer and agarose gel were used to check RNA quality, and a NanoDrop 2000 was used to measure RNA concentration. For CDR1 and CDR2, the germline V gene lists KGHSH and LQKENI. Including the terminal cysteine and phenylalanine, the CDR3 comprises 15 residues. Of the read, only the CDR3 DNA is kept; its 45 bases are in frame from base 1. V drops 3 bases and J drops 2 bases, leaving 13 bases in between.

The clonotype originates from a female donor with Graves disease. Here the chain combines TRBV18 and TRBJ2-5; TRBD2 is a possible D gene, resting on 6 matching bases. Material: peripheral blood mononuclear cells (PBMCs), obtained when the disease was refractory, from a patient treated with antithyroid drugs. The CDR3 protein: CASSPGGPEQETQYF. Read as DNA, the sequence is TGTGCCAGCTCACCCGGGGGACCCGAACAAGAGACCCAGTACTTC.